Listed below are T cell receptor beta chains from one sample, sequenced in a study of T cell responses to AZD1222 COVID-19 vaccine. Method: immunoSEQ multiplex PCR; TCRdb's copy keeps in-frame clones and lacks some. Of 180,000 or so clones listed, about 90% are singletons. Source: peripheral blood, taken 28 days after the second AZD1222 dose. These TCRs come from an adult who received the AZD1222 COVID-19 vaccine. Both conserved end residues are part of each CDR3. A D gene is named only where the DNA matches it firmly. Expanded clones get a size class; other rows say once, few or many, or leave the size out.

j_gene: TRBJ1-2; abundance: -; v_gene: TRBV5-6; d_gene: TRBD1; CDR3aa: CASSLASGQVRDYTF; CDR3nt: TGTGCCAGCAGCTTGGCATCGGGACAGGTGCGCGACTACACCTTC
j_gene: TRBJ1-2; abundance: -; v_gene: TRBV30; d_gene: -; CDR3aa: CAWSPGNGYTF; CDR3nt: TGTGCCTGGAGTCCAGGGAATGGCTACACCTTC
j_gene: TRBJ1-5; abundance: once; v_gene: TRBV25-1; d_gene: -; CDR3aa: CASSGAGGNQPQHF; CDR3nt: TGTGCCAGCAGTGGAGCGGGTGGCAATCAGCCCCAGCATTTT
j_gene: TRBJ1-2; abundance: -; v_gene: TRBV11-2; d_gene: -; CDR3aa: CASSRDWGTNYGYTF; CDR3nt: TGTGCCAGCAGCCGGGATTGGGGGACTAACTATGGCTACACCTTC
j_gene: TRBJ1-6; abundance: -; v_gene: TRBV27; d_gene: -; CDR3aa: CASSLNRVSSPLHF; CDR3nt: TGTGCCAGCAGCTTGAACAGGGTCAGTTCACCCCTCCACTTT
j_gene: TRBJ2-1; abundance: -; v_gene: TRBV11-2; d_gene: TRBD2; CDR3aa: CASSPSGGAGNEQFF; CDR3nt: TGTGCCAGCAGCCCCAGCGGGGGGGCTGGGAATGAGCAGTTCTTC
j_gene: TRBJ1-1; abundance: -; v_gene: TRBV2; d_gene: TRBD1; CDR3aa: CASREGQGAMNTEAFF; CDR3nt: TGTGCCAGCAGGGAAGGACAGGGGGCAATGAACACTGAAGCTTTCTTT
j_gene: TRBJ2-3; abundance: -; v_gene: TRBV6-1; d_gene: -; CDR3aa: CASSDISGSITDTQYF; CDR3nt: TGTGCCAGCAGTGACATCAGTGGATCGATCACAGATACGCAGTATTTT
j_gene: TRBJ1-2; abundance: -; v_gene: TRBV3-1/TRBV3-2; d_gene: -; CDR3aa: CASSLQGRQVGYTF; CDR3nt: TGTGCCAGCAGCCTCCAGGGCCGCCAGGTCGGCTACACCTTC
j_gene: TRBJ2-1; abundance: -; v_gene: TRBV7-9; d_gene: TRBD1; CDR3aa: CASSLGGTVNNEQFF; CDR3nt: TGTGCCAGCAGCTTAGGTGGGACAGTAAACAATGAGCAGTTCTTC
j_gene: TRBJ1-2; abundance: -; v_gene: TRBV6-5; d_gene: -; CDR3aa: CASKDSYGYTF; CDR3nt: TGTGCCAGCAAGGACAGCTATGGCTACACCTTC
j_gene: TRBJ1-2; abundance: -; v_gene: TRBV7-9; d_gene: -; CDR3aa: CASSSPPGNGYTF; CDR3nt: TGTGCCAGCAGCTCGCCGCCAGGAAATGGCTACACCTTC
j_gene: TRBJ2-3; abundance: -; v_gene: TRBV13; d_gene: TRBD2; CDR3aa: CASSHGTSGRATDTQYF; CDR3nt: TGTGCCAGCAGCCACGGGACTAGCGGGAGAGCCACAGATACGCAGTATTTT
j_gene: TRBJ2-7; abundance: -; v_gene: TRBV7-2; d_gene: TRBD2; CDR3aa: CASSLSTSREQYF; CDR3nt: TGTGCCAGCAGCTTGTCGACTAGCCGGGAGCAGTACTTC
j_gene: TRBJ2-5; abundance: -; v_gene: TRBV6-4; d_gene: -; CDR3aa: CASIRRGPKGETQYF; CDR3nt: TGTGCCAGCATCCGACGGGGGCCTAAGGGGGAGACCCAGTACTTC
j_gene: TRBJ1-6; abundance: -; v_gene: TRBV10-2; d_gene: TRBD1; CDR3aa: CASSSLRGPAQPYNSPLHF; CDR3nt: TGCGCCAGCAGTTCCCTGAGGGGGCCAGCGCAACCCTATAATTCACCCCTCCACTTT
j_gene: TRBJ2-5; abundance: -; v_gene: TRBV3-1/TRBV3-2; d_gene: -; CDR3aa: CASSRQELLWGQETQYF; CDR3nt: TGTGCCAGCAGCCGCCAAGAATTACTGTGGGGCCAAGAGACCCAGTACTTC
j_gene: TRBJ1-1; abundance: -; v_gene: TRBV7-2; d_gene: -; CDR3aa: CASSLQTGYTEAFF; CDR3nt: TGTGCCAGCAGCTTACAAACTGGGTACACTGAAGCTTTCTTT
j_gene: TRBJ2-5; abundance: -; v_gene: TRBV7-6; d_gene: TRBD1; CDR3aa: CASSFLTGGKETQYF; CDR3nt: TGTGCCAGCAGCTTCCTGACAGGGGGGAAAGAGACCCAGTACTTC
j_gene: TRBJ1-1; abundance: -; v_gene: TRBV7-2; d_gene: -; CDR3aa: CASSGQLNTEAFF; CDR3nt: TGTGCCAGCAGCGGACAGCTGAACACTGAAGCTTTCTTT
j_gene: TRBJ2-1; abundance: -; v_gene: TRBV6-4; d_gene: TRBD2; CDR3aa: CASSEDGTSGVNEQFF; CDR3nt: TGTGCCAGCAGTGAAGATGGGACTAGCGGGGTCAATGAGCAGTTCTTC
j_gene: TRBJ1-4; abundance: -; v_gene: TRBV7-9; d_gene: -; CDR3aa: CASSFNRQYNEKLFF; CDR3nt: TGTGCCAGCAGCTTTAACCGACAGTATAATGAAAAACTGTTTTTT
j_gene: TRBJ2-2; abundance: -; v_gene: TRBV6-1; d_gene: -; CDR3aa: CASSERAPGELFF; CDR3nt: TGTGCCAGCAGTGAACGGGCCCCAGGGGAGCTGTTTTTT
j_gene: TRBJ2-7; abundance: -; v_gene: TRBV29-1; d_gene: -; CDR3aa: CSVEGLIGYEQYF; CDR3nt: TGCAGCGTTGAAGGTTTAATTGGCTACGAGCAGTACTTC
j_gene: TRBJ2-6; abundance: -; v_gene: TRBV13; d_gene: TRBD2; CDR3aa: CASSSGLAGEFSSGANVLTF; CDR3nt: TGTGCCAGCAGCTCAGGACTAGCGGGAGAATTTTCGTCTGGGGCCAACGTCCTGACTTTC
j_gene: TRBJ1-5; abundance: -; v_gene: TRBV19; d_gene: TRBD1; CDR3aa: CATTRGDRFYSNQPQHF; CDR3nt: TGTGCCACTACCCGGGGGGACAGATTTTATAGCAATCAGCCCCAGCATTTT
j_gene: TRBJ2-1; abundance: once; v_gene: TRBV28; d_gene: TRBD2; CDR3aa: CASTGGDQGQNEQFF; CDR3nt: TGTGCCAGCACGGGAGGAGACCAGGGCCAAAATGAGCAGTTCTTC
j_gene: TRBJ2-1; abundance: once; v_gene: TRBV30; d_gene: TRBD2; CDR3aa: CAWKDPGGALNEQFF; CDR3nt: TGTGCCTGGAAGGACCCCGGGGGGGCCTTGAATGAGCAGTTCTTC
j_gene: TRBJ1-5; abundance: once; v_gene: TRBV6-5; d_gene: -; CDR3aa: CASSYSGVNQPQHF; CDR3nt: TGTGCCAGCAGTTACTCAGGGGTAAATCAGCCCCAGCATTTT
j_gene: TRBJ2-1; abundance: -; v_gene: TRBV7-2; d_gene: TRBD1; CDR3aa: CASSLRDRESLIEQFF; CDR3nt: TGTGCCAGCAGCCTCCGGGACAGGGAATCCCTCATCGAGCAGTTCTTC
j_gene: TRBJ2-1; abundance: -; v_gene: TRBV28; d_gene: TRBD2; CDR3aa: CASSPPGLGDNEQFF; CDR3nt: TGTGCCAGCAGTCCGCCGGGACTAGGCGACAATGAGCAGTTCTTC
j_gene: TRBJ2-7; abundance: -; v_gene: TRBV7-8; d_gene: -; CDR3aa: CASSQGGQFEQYF; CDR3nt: TGTGCCAGCAGCCAGGGGGGGCAGTTCGAGCAGTACTTC
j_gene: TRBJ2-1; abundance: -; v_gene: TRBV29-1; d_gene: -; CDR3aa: CSAERAYNEQFF; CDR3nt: TGCAGCGCAGAGCGGGCCTACAATGAGCAGTTCTTC
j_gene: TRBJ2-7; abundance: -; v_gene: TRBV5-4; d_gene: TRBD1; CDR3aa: CASSHGQDRSYEQYF; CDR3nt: TGTGCCAGCAGCCACGGACAGGACCGCTCCTACGAGCAGTACTTC
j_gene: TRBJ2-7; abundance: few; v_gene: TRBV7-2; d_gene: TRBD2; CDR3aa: CASSFPSGGFGEQYF; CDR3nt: TGTGCCAGCAGCTTCCCTAGCGGGGGATTTGGAGAGCAGTACTTC
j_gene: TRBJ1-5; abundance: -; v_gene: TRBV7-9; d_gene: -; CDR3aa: CASSGEYQPQHF; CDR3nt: TGTGCCAGCAGCGGGGAGTATCAGCCCCAGCATTTT
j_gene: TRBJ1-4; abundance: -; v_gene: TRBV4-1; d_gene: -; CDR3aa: CASSPLGLANEKLFF; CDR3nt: TGCGCCAGCAGCCCCTTGGGGTTAGCTAATGAAAAACTGTTTTTT
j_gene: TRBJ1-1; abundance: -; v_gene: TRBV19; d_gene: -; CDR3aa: CASSKAAGMQVNGEAFF; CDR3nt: TGTGCCAGTAGTAAAGCGGCGGGGATGCAAGTAAATGGTGAAGCTTTCTTT
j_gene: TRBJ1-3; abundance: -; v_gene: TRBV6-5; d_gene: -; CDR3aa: CASSYGGIDRNTIYF; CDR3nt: TGTGCCAGCAGTTACGGGGGCATTGATAGAAACACCATATATTTT
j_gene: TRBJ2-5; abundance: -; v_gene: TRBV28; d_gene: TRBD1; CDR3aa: CASGQGIETQYF; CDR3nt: TGTGCCAGCGGACAGGGGATCGAGACCCAGTACTTC
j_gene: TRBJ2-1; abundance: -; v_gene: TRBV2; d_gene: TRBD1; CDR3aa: CASSPGTGGLREQFF; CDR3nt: TGTGCCAGCAGTCCCGGGACAGGGGGCCTCCGGGAGCAGTTCTTC
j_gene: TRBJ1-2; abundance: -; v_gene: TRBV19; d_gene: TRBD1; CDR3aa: CASSVFVSGTDNYGYTF; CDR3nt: TGTGCCAGTAGTGTGTTCGTGAGTGGGACAGACAACTATGGCTACACCTTC
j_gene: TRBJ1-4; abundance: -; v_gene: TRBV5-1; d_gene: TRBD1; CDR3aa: CASSWRATGADEKLFF; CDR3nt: TGCGCCAGCAGCTGGAGGGCAACAGGGGCGGATGAAAAACTGTTTTTT
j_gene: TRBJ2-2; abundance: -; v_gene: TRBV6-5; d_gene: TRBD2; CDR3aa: CAGKSGANTGELFF; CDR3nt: TGTGCCGGGAAGAGCGGGGCGAACACCGGGGAGCTGTTTTTT
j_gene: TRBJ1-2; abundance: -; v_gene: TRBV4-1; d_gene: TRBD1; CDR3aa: CASSQRSRDRLSGYTF; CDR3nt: TGCGCCAGCAGCCAACGGTCTCGGGACAGGCTATCGGGCTACACCTTC
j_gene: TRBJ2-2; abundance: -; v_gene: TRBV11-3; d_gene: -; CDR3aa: CASSRGTGELFF; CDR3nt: TGTGCCAGCAGTCGAGGTACCGGGGAGCTGTTTTTT
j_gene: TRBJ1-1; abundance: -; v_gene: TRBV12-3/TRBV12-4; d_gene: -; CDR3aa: CASSLPGPEAFF; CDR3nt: TGTGCCAGCAGTTTACCGGGGCCTGAAGCTTTCTTT
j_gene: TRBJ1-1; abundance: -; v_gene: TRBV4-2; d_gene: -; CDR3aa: CASSRGTRNTEAFF; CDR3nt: TGTGCCAGCAGCCGAGGCACAAGGAACACTGAAGCTTTCTTT